This T cell receptor beta chain was captured by sequencing in a study of T-cell memory formation after mild COVID-19. V was cut by 0 bases and J by 1 base, with 10 bases left in between. CDR3 length: 16 amino acids. Germline loops: CDR1 MGHRA, CDR2 YSYEKL. MiXCR, applied by TCRdb to the 5' RACE reads, yields one record per CDR3 protein. The sample contains about 160,000 distinct CDR3 sequences, around a third of which appear only once. Sequencing was done on a sample of PBMCs or a T cell subset sorted from them (not recorded which). The clonotype was recovered from an adult woman who had mild COVID-19 (a few samples of this study predate the infection). Cell type and time point are not known. The rearrangement joins TRBV4-1 to TRBJ1-5, with D unresolved. CDR3 DNA sequence: TGCGCCAGCAGCCAAGAGGCGGGGAAGAGCAATCAGCCCCAGCATTTT. Amino acid sequence: CASSQEAGKSNQPQHF.